This T cell receptor (beta chain) was retrieved from a study of blood T cell repertoires in COVID-19 (dated by TCRdb to the early 2020s). The study in broad terms: Samples covering the acute and convalescent phases of COVID-19 were provided by collaborators in the United States, Italy and Spain. Samples were obtained from the ongoing ImmuneRACE study (first 160 participants) and from 1,254 subjects provided by 6 global collaborators. Where HLA class I and class II types were available, the types were taken from metadata supplied by the sample provider, not from assay-based typing. Sample metadata almost always included a de-identified subject ID, COVID-19 status, age in years and sex. The material from the prospective study consisted of cDNA or gDNA derived from T cells, B-cell-depleted T cells, or PBMCs. The repertoires were made available in a free public database intended to serve as a resource for research on the immune response to SARS-CoV-2. Deeply sampled blood TCRbeta repertoires from subjects exposed to, actively infected with, or recovered from COVID-19 were included in the dataset. The paper as a whole reports these results and caveats: Clinical and demographic metadata were provided uncurated, with the amount varying by source and participant.

Collaborating institutions collected whole blood in K2EDTA tubes following their own protocols. Collaborator samples were shipped for TCRbeta analysis as frozen whole blood, isolated PBMCs, or DNA extracted from either sample type. About this clone: It has no known antigen specificity. One base away there is no much larger clone; base qualities are not given.

Reading from cysteine to phenylalanine, the CDR3 counts 14 amino acids. Only CDR3 DNA remains: 42 bases, in frame from the first base. The germline V gene (reference sequence) sets CDR1 to SGHNT and CDR2 to YYREEE. Germline trimming: 0 bases from V, 3 bases from J; junction bases outside gene matches: 2. TCRbeta CDR3 regions were amplified from genomic DNA by means of the immunoSEQ Assay, a bias-controlled multiplex PCR. On the study's bioinformatics: Nucleated cell counts per sample were estimated from amplification of reference gene primers within the assay. To quantify the absolute abundance of each unique TCRbeta CDR3 rearrangement, sequence reads were collapsed and filtered. For each sample, productive Simpson clonality was calculated as the square root of Simpson's diversity index over productive rearrangements. The immuneACCESS repertoire file appears here via TCRdb, limited to in-frame rearrangements. These files lack a portion of the clones; in checked studies, under half of the deficit traces to unresolved V genes, and the cause of the others is not known. V and J calls and clone size are copied from that table; D and trimming were computed from the DNA. The sample includes approximately 70,000 clones, with over 80% observed a single time. The ten largest clones capture 18% of the sample.

Material: peripheral blood. The origin of this receptor is a human donor in a cohort sampled during active COVID-19. The chain links TRBV5-4 with TRBJ2-7; TRBD2 fits 8 bases in the junction. Here the CDR3 is given as CASSLVAGGYEQYF. The nucleotides are TGTGCCAGCAGCTTGGTCGCGGGGGGCTACGAGCAGTACTTC.